These 7 T cell receptor beta chains share one sample of origin, sequenced in a study of cytomegalovirus exposure and HLA in healthy donors. The PCR made use of 60 Vbeta and 13 Jbeta primers. TCRdb keeps only in-frame clones here, not all; method: immunoSEQ multiplex PCR. The sample records 150,000 or so clones, about 88% being singletons. Input material: PBMCs. Receptors originate from a woman aged 18-35 years in good health and CMV-seronegative.

This rearrangement joins TRBV4-1 to TRBJ2-7; 12 bases fit TRBD2. Germline V gene data show CDR1 as MGHRA and CDR2 as YSYEKL. V lost 4 bases, J lost 2 bases, and 3 bases stayed unmatched. The CDR3 extends over 15 amino acids. CDR3 sequence (DNA): TGCGCCAGCAGCCCGACTAGCGGGGGTACCTACGAGCAGTACTTC. Translating gives CASSPTSGGTYEQYF.

The chain couples TRBV11-3 to TRBJ2-1; TRBD2 agrees at 10 bases. The CDR3 runs to 16 residues. Losses at the gene ends were 0 bases for V and 7 bases for J; bases not matched to a gene: 6. Germline V CDR1 and CDR2: SGHNT, YENEEA. The CDR3 bases are TGTGCCAGCAGCTTAGAAGGAGCGGGAGGGAGTAATGAGCAGTTCTTC. As protein: CASSLEGAGGSNEQFF.

V is TRBV28 and J is TRBJ1-2, with D perhaps matching TRBD1 (5 bases). Germline CDR1 and CDR2: MDHEN and SYDVKM. The CDR3 runs 16 residues. V was shortened by 4 bases and J by 4 bases, with 19 bases between the two germline ends. The CDR3 DNA reads as TGTGCCAGCAGTTCCCCCTGGGGGGGGACTTCCTATGGCTACACCTTC. Encoded protein: CASSSPWGGTSYGYTF.

The chain couples TRBV2 to TRBJ2-2; 8 nucleotides agree with TRBD1. V trimming: 5 bases; J trimming: 1 base; junction bases outside the gene matches: 3. Germline V gene sequence: CDR1 SNHLY, CDR2 FYNNEI. This CDR3 region has 15 residues. This CDR3 is CASSNRGENTGELFF. The CDR3 bases are TGTGCCAGCAGTAACAGGGGGGAGAACACCGGGGAGCTGTTTTTT.

This clone was seen a single time. The chain is built from TRBV5-1 and TRBJ2-2; D remains ambiguous. Trimming took off 2 bases at V and 5 bases at J, with 7 bases between the two ends. Looked up from germline, CDR1 is SGHRS and CDR2 is YFSETQ. The CDR3 consists of 13 residues. The CDR3 DNA reads as TGCGCCAGCAGCTTAGGAGTAACCGGGGAGCTGTTTTTT. Amino acid sequence: CASSLGVTGELFF.

The gene calls are TRBV9 and TRBJ2-1; tentative D call: TRBD1 (5 bases). CDR1 is SGDLS, CDR2 YYNGEE, per germline. V was shortened by 4 bases and J by 10 bases, with 15 bases between the two germline ends. CDR3 size: 13 residues. The CDR3 loop is CASSPLLSGEQFF. CDR3 bases: TGTGCCAGCAGCCCTCTTCTATCAGGGGAGCAGTTCTTC.

This chain connects TRBV5-1 to TRBJ2-7; 7 nucleotides align to TRBD1. There are 14 residues in the CDR3. Germline V gene sequence: CDR1 SGHRS, CDR2 YFSETQ. After removal of 4 bases from V and 3 bases from J, the junction contained 7 bases not matched to a gene. CDR3 bases: TGCGCCAGCAGCCCCCCGGGACAGCACTACGAGCAGTACTTC. This codes for CASSPPGQHYEQYF.